The 31 T cell receptor beta chains below all came from one sample that was sequenced in a study of blood T cell repertoires in COVID-19 (dated by TCRdb to 2018 to 2021). Library construction relied on the immunoSEQ multiplex PCR assay. TCRdb took over this immuneACCESS table, retaining in-frame rearrangements with V and J assigned. Such tables are incomplete; in checked studies, under half of the missing clones stem from an unresolved V gene, and the remainder is unexplained. This sample is represented by about 200,000 clones; more than 70% of them were singletons. Approximately 8.1% of the sample comes from the top ten. Sequencing used PBMCs or T cells enriched from blood (not recorded which). The receptors were gathered from a woman younger than 30 who had recovered from COVID-19.

The chain uses TRBV11-2 and TRBJ1-1; a weak D match, TRBD1 (5 bases). Germline-derived CDR1 and CDR2 are SGHAT and FQNNGV. The length of the CDR3 is 13 residues. Trimming shortened V by 4 bases and J by 4 bases, and 10 bases separated the two germline ends. CDR3 bases: TGTGCCAGCAGCTATACAGGTTCCACTGAAGCTTTCTTT. Translation gives CASSYTGSTEAFF. Combining the CDR3 with reference TRBV11-2 and TRBJ1-1 gives the whole variable domain EAGVAQSPRYKIIEKRQSVAFWCNPISGHATLYWYQQILGQGPKLLIQFQNNGVVDDSQLPKDRFSAERLKGVDSTLKIQPAKLEDSAVYLCASSYTGSTEAFFGQGTRLTVV.

V is TRBV12-2 and J is TRBJ2-7; the DNA was not compared with TRBD2, the D call given in the table. TRBV12-2 is labeled a pseudogene. The CDR3 is 17 amino acids. The CDR3: CASRPGTSLPPGDEQYF. DNA of the CDR3: TGTGCAAGTCGCCCGGGGACTAGCCTCCCACCGGGCGACGAGCAGTACTTC.

V is TRBV25-1 and J is TRBJ1-1; tentative D call: TRBD1 (5 bases). Germline V gene data show CDR1 as MGHDK and CDR2 as SYGVNS. Trimming took off 1 base at V and 7 bases at J, with 10 bases between the two ends. The CDR3 has 13 residues. The CDR3 reads CASSESGRVEAFF. For the CDR3, the DNA is TGTGCCAGCAGTGAATCGGGCAGGGTTGAAGCTTTCTTT. Full variable domain (missing parts from reference TRBV25-1 and TRBJ1-1): EADIYQTPRYLVIGTGKKITLECSQTMGHDKMYWYQQDPGMELHLIHYSYGVNSTEKGDLSSESTVSRIRTEHFPLTLESARPSHTSQYLCASSESGRVEAFFGQGTRLTVV.

V and J are TRBV30 and TRBJ2-7; a weak D match, TRBD1 (6 bases). The CDR3 totals 13 residues. V shed 3 bases and J shed 5 bases, with 14 bases lying between them. CDR1 is GTSNPN, CDR2 SVGIG, per germline (reference sequence). CDR3 residues: CAWSIDGGHEQYF. The CDR3 nucleotides read TGTGCCTGGAGCATAGATGGGGGCCACGAGCAGTACTTC.

The CDR3 here is CATRTGRYTQYF. The CDR3 DNA reads as TGTGCCACACGTACGGGAAGGTATACGCAGTACTTC. The chain uses TRBV6-5 and TRBJ2-7; a possible D gene is TRBD2 (5 bases). The CDR3 loop spans 12 amino acids. Germline V CDR1 and CDR2: MNHEY, SVGAGI. Trimming removed 10 bases from V and 9 bases from J, with 19 bases in between.

This clone was recorded only once. The gene calls are TRBV9 and TRBJ2-1, with D tentatively TRBD1 (8 bases). The CDR3 totals 16 residues. The V and J ends lost 4 bases and 4 bases respectively, with 18 bases between them. The V gene's germline CDR1 is SGDLS and CDR2 YYNGEE. DNA of the CDR3: TGTGCCAGCAGCCCCGAGCGGGGACAGGCGTACAATGAGCAGTTCTTC. Translation: CASSPERGQAYNEQFF.

The chain links TRBV12-5 to TRBJ2-1; 8 bases fit TRBD1. Losses at the gene ends were 1 base for V and 0 bases for J; bases not matched to a gene: 8. The CDR3 has 18 residues. Germline V lookup: CDR1 LGHNT, CDR2 FRNRAP. The CDR3 coding sequence is TGTGCTAGTGGTTTGGCGACGGACAGGGCGAGCTCCTACAATGAGCAGTTCTTC. As protein: CASGLATDRASSYNEQFF.

This chain links TRBV19 with TRBJ2-2; no clear D gene. CDR1 is LNHDA and CDR2 is SQIVND in the germline V gene (reference sequence). V was cut by 6 bases and J by 5 bases, with 13 bases left in between. This CDR3 spans 14 amino acids. The CDR3 loop reads CASSPPEDTGELFF. The DNA for the CDR3 is TGTGCCAGTAGCCCCCCCGAGGATACCGGGGAGCTGTTTTTT.

V usage is TRBV28 and J usage is TRBJ1-2, with 7 bases matching TRBD1. This CDR3 contains 12 residues. Trimming took 6 bases from V and 6 from J; bases not matched to a gene: 4. CDR1 and CDR2 (germline): MDHEN, SYDVKM. In nucleotides, the CDR3 is TGTGCCAGCAGGCAGGGGGTAAATGGCTACACCTTC. Translating gives CASRQGVNGYTF.

CDR3 nucleotides: TGCGCCAGCAGCCCAAGGTCCTTAGGCGGGGCTAATGAGCAGTTCTTC. It yields the protein CASSPRSLGGANEQFF. The chain recombines TRBV5-1 with TRBJ2-1; D may be TRBD2 (6 bases). CDR3 length: 16 residues. Germline V gene data show CDR1 as SGHRS and CDR2 as YFSETQ. Between the trimmed V and J ends, which lost 4 bases and 7 bases, there was a span of 21 bases. Using reference TRBV5-1 and TRBJ2-1 for the parts outside the CDR3, the full variable domain is KAGVTQTPRYLIKTRGQQVTLSCSPISGHRSVSWYQQTPGQGLQFLFEYFSETQRNKGNFPGRFSGRQFSNSRSEMNVSTLELGDSALYLCASSPRSLGGANEQFFGPGTRLTVL.

The V call is TRBV28, the J call TRBJ1-2; the D gene is possibly TRBD1 (5 bases). The CDR3 is 15 amino acids. Germline assignment: CDR1 MDHEN and CDR2 SYDVKM. The V gene lost 1 base and the J gene lost 4 bases, with 13 bases spanning the gap. CDR3 in DNA: TGTGCCAGCAGTTTATTTGTGACAGCCTTCTATGGCTACACCTTC. Protein sequence: CASSLFVTAFYGYTF.

The chain combines TRBV28 with TRBJ1-5; D may be TRBD1 (6 bases). The CDR3 loop spans 16 amino acids. Germline V lookup: CDR1 MDHEN, CDR2 SYDVKM. V was pared by 1 base and J by 4 bases, with 14 bases between. Here the CDR3 reads CASSLSSGQRNQPQHF. DNA for the CDR3: TGTGCCAGCAGTTTATCGTCCGGACAGAGAAATCAGCCCCAGCATTTT.

This clone showed up just a few times. This sequence joins TRBV15 and TRBJ1-3; no reliable D call. The CDR3 is 16 amino acids. V dropped 2 bases and J dropped 4 bases, with 15 bases sitting between them. Germline CDR1 and CDR2: LNHNV and YYDKDF (reference sequence). The CDR3 DNA reads TGTGCCACCAGCAGATATCGGGAGGTAATAGGAAACACCATATATTTT. Translation: CATSRYREVIGNTIYF.

The CDR3 sequence: CASSLTGGLANEKLFF. CDR3 bases: TGTGCCAGCAGCTTGACAGGGGGGTTGGCGAATGAAAAACTGTTTTTT. The chain combines TRBV7-9 with TRBJ1-4, with 9 bases that match TRBD1. The CDR3 extends over 16 amino acids. Trimming removed 3 bases from V and 5 bases from J; junction bases left unmatched: 7. CDR1 and CDR2 from the germline V gene are SEHNR and FQNEAQ (reference sequence).

The V call is TRBV28, the J call TRBJ1-1, with 8 bases fitting TRBD1. The V gene's germline CDR1 is MDHEN and CDR2 SYDVKM. J lost 3 bases, V lost 3 bases, and 9 bases had no gene match. The CDR3 has 16 residues. The CDR3 bases are TGTGCCAGCAGTTTGCCCAGGACAGGGAGACACACTGAAGCTTTCTTT. Its translation is CASSLPRTGRHTEAFF.

The V and J genes are TRBV12-3 or TRBV12-4 and TRBJ1-2; D unresolved. The CDR3 is 13 amino acids. Between the trimmed V and J ends, which lost 0 bases and 7 bases, there was a span of 9 bases. The CDR3 region is CASSLALELGYTF. The CDR3 DNA reads TGTGCCAGCAGTTTAGCTTTGGAGCTTGGCTACACCTTC.

This clone has ten or more counts. The chain employs TRBV10-1 and TRBJ2-1; TRBD2 matches 14 bases. V gave up 0 bases and J gave up 6 bases; unmatched junction bases: 1. Looked up from germline, CDR1 is WNHNN and CDR2 is SYGVQD (reference sequence). The CDR3 has 16 residues. CDR3 loop: CASSESTSGGANEQFF. CDR3 in DNA: TGCGCCAGCAGTGAGTCGACTAGCGGGGGGGCCAATGAGCAGTTCTTC.

The chain couples TRBV5-1 to TRBJ1-3; no definite D call. The CDR3 has 16 amino acids. From germline, CDR1 is SGHRS and CDR2 YFSETQ. The V and J ends lost 4 bases and 0 bases respectively, with 14 bases between them. CDR3: CASSPLTSLSGNTIYF. As DNA, the CDR3 is TGCGCCAGCAGCCCTTTGACAAGCCTCTCTGGAAACACCATATATTTT.

The gene calls are TRBV10-2 and TRBJ1-1; D might be TRBD1 (6 bases). Trimming removed 7 bases at V and 6 bases at J, with 12 bases between. Germline CDR1 reads WSHSY; CDR2 reads SAAADI. The CDR3 is made up of 12 amino acids. In DNA, the CDR3 is TGCGCCAGCATAAAACAGGGTGCTGAAGCTTTCTTT. Its translation is CASIKQGAEAFF.

The rearrangement uses TRBV6-5 and TRBJ1-1; no reliable D call. Germline CDR1 and CDR2: MNHEY and SVGAGI. Trimming shortened V by 6 bases and J by 2 bases, and 16 bases separated the two germline ends. This CDR3 comprises 15 residues. CDR3 loop: CASSQTLRGNTEAFF. The CDR3 DNA sequence: TGTGCCAGCAGCCAAACCCTCCGAGGCAACACTGAAGCTTTCTTT.

There are a few counts of this clone. The chain is built from TRBV19 and TRBJ1-5; TRBD1 aligns across 7 bases. Trimming took 1 base from V and 0 from J; bases not matched to a gene: 3. This CDR3 has 16 residues. Germline loops: CDR1 LNHDA, CDR2 SQIVND (reference sequence). The CDR3 region is CASSIGGGYSNQPQHF. The CDR3 DNA is TGTGCCAGTAGTATAGGAGGGGGCTATAGCAATCAGCCCCAGCATTTT. Supplemented by reference TRBV19 and TRBJ1-5, the full variable domain reads DGGITQSPKYLFRKEGQNVTLSCEQNLNHDAMYWYRQDPGQGLRLIYYSQIVNDFQKGDIAEGYSVSREKKESFPLTVTSAQKNPTAFYLCASSIGGGYSNQPQHFGDGTRLSIL.

The genes are TRBV5-5 and TRBJ1-1; the match to TRBD1 covers 8 bases. This CDR3 has 14 amino acids. CDR1 is SGHKS, CDR2 YYEKEE, per germline (reference sequence). With V trimmed by 0 bases and J by 10 bases, 8 bases remained unmatched. The CDR3 loop reads CASSLATTGVGAFF. The CDR3 bases are TGTGCCAGCAGCTTGGCGACGACAGGGGTTGGAGCTTTCTTT.

The chain combines TRBV15 with TRBJ1-6, with D possibly being TRBD1 (5 bases). This CDR3 is built from 14 residues. The V end lost 5 bases, the J end lost 5 bases, and 10 bases lay between the germline ends. Germline CDR1 and CDR2: LNHNV and YYDKDF (reference sequence). CDR3 residues: CATSPRGDNSPLHF. The CDR3 DNA sequence: TGTGCCACCAGCCCCCGGGGGGATAATTCACCCCTCCACTTT.

The J gene is TRBJ2-6, the V gene TRBV19; 9 positions match TRBD2. Germline CDR1 is LNHDA and CDR2 is SQIVND (reference sequence). The V and J ends lost 10 bases and 4 bases, in that order; junction bases with no gene match: 5. The CDR3 contains 14 residues. The CDR3 here is CATREGAGANVLTF. The CDR3 DNA reads as TGTGCCACGCGGGAGGGAGCCGGGGCCAACGTCCTGACTTTC.

V is TRBV18 and J is TRBJ2-5; possible D gene TRBD1, 6 bases. CDR3 length: 13 amino acids. Germline-derived CDR1 and CDR2 are KGHSH and LQKENI. With 8 bases removed from V and 0 bases from J, the gap between germline ends came to 10 bases. The CDR3 nucleotides read TGTGCCAGCATTGGGACATACCAAGAGACCCAGTACTTC. Its translation: CASIGTYQETQYF.

V is TRBV7-2 and J is TRBJ2-3, with 8 bases that match TRBD2. Germline V gene lookup returns CDR1 SGHTA and CDR2 FQGNSA. This CDR3 spans 15 amino acids. V trimming: 4 bases; J trimming: 1 base; junction bases outside the gene matches: 4. The CDR3 reads CASSWKTSGTDTQYF. The CDR3 DNA follows: TGTGCCAGCAGCTGGAAGACTAGCGGCACAGATACGCAGTATTTT.

The gene calls are TRBV5-1 and TRBJ1-1; no definite D call. There are 15 residues in the CDR3. Germline lookup yields CDR1 SGHRS and CDR2 YFSETQ. The V gene lost 0 bases and the J gene lost 4 bases, with 13 bases spanning the gap. The CDR3: CASSLGSMRSTEAFF. The CDR3 DNA reads TGCGCCAGCAGCTTGGGTTCGATGCGGTCCACTGAAGCTTTCTTT.

The gene calls are TRBV28 and TRBJ2-1; perhaps TRBD1 as D (6 bases). Germline V gives CDR1 MDHEN, CDR2 SYDVKM. This CDR3 comprises 15 residues. Trimming shortened V by 5 bases and J by 0 bases, and 11 bases separated the two germline ends. CDR3 in amino acids: CASSITGSSYNEQFF. DNA for the CDR3: TGTGCCAGCAGTATCACAGGGAGCTCCTACAATGAGCAGTTCTTC.

J is TRBJ2-1 and V is TRBV28; 10 bases are shared with TRBD2. CDR1 MDHEN and CDR2 SYDVKM come from the germline V gene. This CDR3 spans 16 amino acids. After removal of 5 bases from V and 4 bases from J, the junction contained 8 bases not matched to a gene. The CDR3 loop reads CASSEQRGGRYNEQFF. The CDR3 bases are TGTGCCAGCAGTGAACAGCGGGGGGGCAGGTACAATGAGCAGTTCTTC.

This clone was found once. The chain combines TRBV30 with TRBJ1-5; D gene unclear. Germline CDR1 and CDR2: GTSNPN and SVGIG (reference sequence). This CDR3 region has 14 residues. Trimming stripped 1 base from V and 1 base from J, with 8 bases between. The CDR3 bases are TGTGCCTGGAGTGGCGGGCAAAGCAATCAGCCCCAGCATTTT. It yields the protein CAWSGGQSNQPQHF.

V usage is TRBV28 and J usage is TRBJ1-2, with D unresolved. This CDR3 spans 17 amino acids. With 4 bases removed from V and 3 bases from J, the gap between germline ends came to 21 bases. Germline V gene lookup returns CDR1 MDHEN and CDR2 SYDVKM. CDR3 region: CASSSPSQGGFDYGYTF. CDR3 in DNA: TGTGCCAGCAGTTCCCCGTCTCAAGGAGGGTTTGACTATGGCTACACCTTC.